The 23 T cell receptor beta chains below come from one sample, sequenced in a study of cytomegalovirus exposure and HLA in healthy donors. With 60 Vbeta and 13 Jbeta primers, the PCR was carried out. TCRdb keeps only in-frame clones here, not all; method: immunoSEQ multiplex PCR. The sample has around 190,000 clones, 60% to 80% seen once. The specimen was PBMCs. The source of these receptors is a woman under 30 in good health and CMV-seronegative.

This CDR3 reads CASSWGSGLNTEAFF. The CDR3 DNA reads TGTGCCAGCAGCTGGGGATCGGGGTTGAACACTGAAGCTTTCTTT. This chain links TRBV7-9 with TRBJ1-1; D gene ambiguous. Trimming took off 4 bases at V and 0 bases at J, with 12 bases between the two ends. The germline V gene encodes CDR1 SEHNR and CDR2 FQNEAQ (reference sequence). The CDR3 has 15 amino acids.

CDR3 residues: CASSESGEVAETQYF. The CDR3 nucleotides are TGCGCCAGCAGTGAGTCAGGAGAGGTGGCAGAGACCCAGTACTTC. This rearrangement joins TRBV10-1 to TRBJ2-5; no clear D. The CDR3 runs 15 residues. The V end was cut by 0 bases, the J end by 4 bases, with 12 bases between. Germline V gene sequence: CDR1 WNHNN, CDR2 SYGVQD (reference sequence).

This chain links TRBV9 with TRBJ2-3; TRBD2 might be the D (6 bases). V gave up 0 bases and J gave up 7 bases, with 15 bases separating them. The CDR3 length is 15 residues. CDR1 SGDLS and CDR2 YYNGEE come from the germline V gene. The CDR3 reads CASSVEVGDSYTQYF. CDR3 DNA: TGTGCCAGCAGCGTAGAGGTCGGGGACTCCTATACGCAGTATTTT.

The gene calls are TRBV6-4 and TRBJ2-3, with D unresolved. The CDR3 totals 14 residues. V was clipped by 2 bases and J by 1 base, with 7 bases between them. Germline V CDR1 and CDR2: MRHNA, SNTAGT. CDR3 loop: CASSDGPGTDTQYF. CDR3 in DNA: TGTGCCAGCAGTGACGGGCCTGGCACAGATACGCAGTATTTT.

CDR3 residues: CASSIVTSGTIYNEQFF. In DNA, the CDR3 is TGTGCCAGTAGTATCGTAACTAGCGGGACGATATACAATGAGCAGTTCTTC. V usage is TRBV19 and J usage is TRBJ2-1; TRBD2 matches at 10 bases. This CDR3 has 17 residues. The ends lost 3 bases at V and 4 bases at J; junction bases unmatched: 9. From germline, CDR1 is LNHDA and CDR2 SQIVND (reference sequence).

This clone was detected only once. The V call is TRBV19, the J call TRBJ2-3; 8 nucleotides align to TRBD1. The V gene end was trimmed by 5 bases and the J gene end by 2 bases; junction bases not matched to a gene: 6. CDR1 LNHDA and CDR2 SQIVND come from the germline V gene (reference sequence). CDR3 length: 15 residues. The DNA of the CDR3 is TGTGCCAGTAGTGCGACAGGGGAGAACACAGATACGCAGTATTTT. Its translation: CASSATGENTDTQYF.

This clone was recorded only once. V gene TRBV7-2 combines with J gene TRBJ1-1, with D uncertain. Germline CDR1 reads SGHTA; CDR2 reads FQGNSA. The CDR3 contains 14 residues. The germline V and J ends were trimmed by 2 bases and 3 bases, with 10 bases remaining between them. The CDR3 nucleotides read TGTGCCAGCAGCTTAACAACCGTGGACACTGAAGCTTTCTTT. Its protein product is CASSLTTVDTEAFF.

This clone showed up just once. The rearrangement joins TRBV21-1 to TRBJ1-1. TRBV21-1 constitutes a pseudogene. The CDR3 runs 14 residues. The CDR3 DNA follows: TGTGCCAGGAGGCAGGGAGGGGGAAACACTGAAGCTTTCTTT. Translating it yields CARRQGGGNTEAFF.

The V and J genes are TRBV4-1 and TRBJ1-5, with D unresolved. The CDR3 length is 15 residues. Trimming removed 1 base from V and 7 bases from J, with 14 bases in between. Germline V lookup: CDR1 MGHRA, CDR2 YSYEKL. The CDR3 here is CASSQVFGAAQPQHF. The CDR3 nucleotides are TGCGCCAGCAGCCAAGTATTCGGAGCCGCCCAGCCCCAGCATTTT.

The V and J genes are TRBV6-1 and TRBJ2-7; 11 bases match TRBD2. CDR1 and CDR2 from the germline V gene are MNHNS and SASEGT. This CDR3 comprises 14 residues. V lost 4 bases, J lost 4 bases, and 3 bases stayed unmatched. CDR3 residues: CASSVIAGGYEQYF. CDR3 bases: TGTGCCAGCAGTGTAATAGCGGGAGGGTACGAGCAGTACTTC.

V usage is TRBV11-2 and J usage is TRBJ2-3, with 9 bases that match TRBD2. The trim removed 1 base at V and 2 bases at J, leaving 7 bases unmatched. This CDR3 comprises 17 residues. The V gene's germline CDR1 is SGHAT and CDR2 FQNNGV. The CDR3 here is CASSLGGSGSITDTQYF. The CDR3 region has the DNA TGTGCCAGCAGCTTAGGGGGTAGCGGGAGTATCACAGATACGCAGTATTTT. Filled out from reference TRBV11-2 and TRBJ2-3, the complete variable domain reads EAGVAQSPRYKIIEKRQSVAFWCNPISGHATLYWYQQILGQGPKLLIQFQNNGVVDDSQLPKDRFSAERLKGVDSTLKIQPAKLEDSAVYLCASSLGGSGSITDTQYFGPGTRLTVL.

The rearrangement links TRBV9 to TRBJ2-1, with 9 bases identical to TRBD2. After removal of 0 bases from V and 2 bases from J, the junction contained 12 bases not matched to a gene. The germline gives CDR1 SGDLS, CDR2 YYNGEE. The length of the CDR3 is 19 residues. For the CDR3, the DNA is TGTGCCAGCAGCGTAGGAGCGGTGTGGCGGGGGGGGACCTACAATGAGCAGTTCTTC. Translation: CASSVGAVWRGGTYNEQFF.

J is TRBJ1-3 and V is TRBV5-6; TRBD1 matches at 9 bases. The CDR3 is 15 amino acids. The V gene's germline CDR1 is SGHDT and CDR2 YYEEEE. Losses at the gene ends were 4 bases for V and 7 bases for J; bases not matched to a gene: 9. DNA for the CDR3: TGTGCCAGCAGCATCCCCGGGACAGGGAGGAACACCATATATTTT. It encodes CASSIPGTGRNTIYF. Using reference TRBV5-6 and TRBJ1-3 for the parts outside the CDR3, the full variable domain is DAGVTQSPTHLIKTRGQQVTLRCSPKSGHDTVSWYQQALGQGPQFIFQYYEEEERQRGNFPDRFSGHQFPNYSSELNVNALLLGDSALYLCASSIPGTGRNTIYFGEGSWLTVV.

V usage is TRBV5-4 and J usage is TRBJ2-3; 8 bases align to TRBD1. J was trimmed by 4 bases and V by 2 bases; bases with no gene match: 6. The CDR3 loop spans 15 amino acids. The germline V gene has CDR1 SGHNT and CDR2 YYREEE (reference sequence). The CDR3 spells CASSLTDRDPDTQYF. DNA for the CDR3: TGTGCCAGCAGCTTAACGGACAGGGACCCAGATACGCAGTATTTT.

This sequence joins TRBV5-8 and TRBJ1-2; D uncertain. The CDR3 sequence is 16 residues long. V lost 0 bases and J lost 2, with 14 bases in between. CDR1 is SGHTS and CDR2 is YDEGEE in the germline V gene. CDR3 nucleotides: TGTGCCAGCAGCTTGGCCGGGTCAGCCAAGAACTATGGCTACACCTTC. It encodes CASSLAGSAKNYGYTF.

The rearrangement joins TRBV19 to TRBJ2-3; TRBD2 agrees at 13 bases. J lost 0 bases, V lost 0 bases, and 6 bases had no gene match. The CDR3 spans 19 residues. CDR1 and CDR2 (germline): LNHDA, SQIVND (reference sequence). The CDR3 loop reads CASSIEQGTSGASTDTQYF. Written as DNA, the CDR3 is TGTGCCAGTAGTATAGAGCAGGGGACTAGCGGGGCAAGCACAGATACGCAGTATTTT.

The chain employs TRBV5-5 and TRBJ2-1; the match to TRBD1 covers 7 bases. Germline V CDR1 and CDR2: SGHKS, YYEKEE (reference sequence). This CDR3 spans 13 amino acids. Trimming at V came to 3 bases and at J to 9 bases, leaving 6 bases not matched to a gene. CDR3 bases: TGTGCCAGCAGCTCGACAGGGTTAGGTGAGCAGTTCTTC. The encoded protein is CASSSTGLGEQFF.

The genes are TRBV27 and TRBJ2-7, with D possibly being TRBD2 (5 bases). Germline V gene sequence: CDR1 MNHEY, CDR2 SMNVEV (reference sequence). The CDR3 runs 15 residues. V was shortened by 4 bases and J by 0 bases, with 13 bases between the two germline ends. CDR3 residues: CASSSTAGSSYEQYF. CDR3 in DNA: TGTGCCAGCAGTTCCACCGCGGGCAGCTCCTACGAGCAGTACTTC.

The V and J genes are TRBV11-2 and TRBJ2-5, with 7 bases fitting TRBD1. The CDR3 runs 15 residues. Germline assignment: CDR1 SGHAT and CDR2 FQNNGV. The V and J ends lost 0 bases and 5 bases, in that order; junction bases with no gene match: 6. The CDR3 sequence: CASSLEPTGLETQYF. DNA for the CDR3: TGTGCCAGCAGCTTAGAGCCGACAGGGCTGGAGACCCAGTACTTC.

This clone has a handful of counts. The chain is built from TRBV5-1 and TRBJ1-3; D is undetermined. CDR3 size: 16 residues. The germline V gene has CDR1 SGHRS and CDR2 YFSETQ. Trimming shortened V by 1 base and J by 1 base, and 12 bases separated the two germline ends. The CDR3 loop reads CASSLIPTESGNTIYF. The CDR3 nucleotides read TGCGCCAGCAGCTTGATACCGACGGAGTCTGGAAACACCATATATTTT.

The rearrangement joins TRBV18 to TRBJ1-3; D not resolved. The CDR3 extends over 16 amino acids. With 2 bases removed from V and 3 bases from J, the gap between germline ends came to 14 bases. CDR1 is KGHSH, CDR2 LQKENI, per germline. The CDR3 DNA is TGTGCCAGCTCACCATCAACAGAAGCTTATGGAAACACCATATATTTT. This codes for CASSPSTEAYGNTIYF.

V and J are TRBV2 and TRBJ2-1; 7 bases are a match to TRBD1. There are 18 residues in the CDR3. From germline, CDR1 is SNHLY and CDR2 FYNNEI. Trimming removed 3 bases from V and 9 bases from J; junction bases left unmatched: 20. The CDR3 bases are TGTGCCAGCAGTGAGGACAGGAAAGGTCCTCTACCTATAGGTGAGCAGTTCTTC. Its protein product is CASSEDRKGPLPIGEQFF.

This clone was observed a single time. J is TRBJ2-3 and V is TRBV23-1, with 9 bases matching TRBD1. TRBV23-1 falls under the ORF class, with uncertain function. The CDR3 length is 16 residues. V lost 0 bases and J lost 6; bases outside the gene matches: 7. CDR3: CASSQSGDRVSDTQYF. CDR3 coding DNA: TGCGCCAGCAGTCAATCGGGGGACAGGGTTTCTGATACGCAGTATTTT.